One and the same sample provided the 29 T cell receptor beta chains below, sequenced in a study of cytomegalovirus exposure and HLA in healthy donors (dated by TCRdb to the late 2010s). Libraries were constructed by the immunoSEQ multiplex PCR assay. The multiplex PCR relied on a mix of 60 forward primers for TCR Vbeta segments and 13 reverse primers for TCR Jbeta segments. TCRdb mirrors the immuneACCESS table, restricted to in-frame sequences. Some clones are absent from its copies; in checked studies, under half trace to an unresolved V gene, and the reason for the others is unknown. Counted in this sample were approximately 140,000 clones; about 60% of them appeared once. The ten largest make up around 7.1% of the sample. Sequencing was performed on PBMCs. These receptors all come from a woman aged 60 to 75 in good health and CMV-seropositive.

V is TRBV2 and J is TRBJ2-1; the match to TRBD2 covers 11 bases. Per germline, CDR1 SNHLY and CDR2 FYNNEI. V shed 4 bases, J shed 3 bases, and the junction held 5 bases outside the gene matches. This CDR3 has 16 amino acids. The CDR3, as DNA: TGTGCCAGCAGTGCCGGGACTAGCGGAATCTACAATGAGCAGTTCTTC. It codes for CASSAGTSGIYNEQFF.

Only a few counts were recorded for this clone. The chain is built from TRBV7-2 and TRBJ2-7; TRBD2 matches at 11 bases. The CDR3 runs to 15 residues. Losses at the gene ends were 5 bases for V and 4 bases for J; bases not matched to a gene: 7. CDR1 is SGHTA, CDR2 FQGNSA, per germline. The CDR3 sequence: CASSRTGLAGYEQYF. CDR3 nucleotide sequence: TGTGCCAGCAGCCGTACCGGACTAGCGGGTTACGAGCAGTACTTC. The full variable domain, its missing parts supplied by reference TRBV7-2 and TRBJ2-7, is GAGVSQSPSNKVTEKGKDVELRCDPISGHTALYWYRQSLGQGLEFLIYFQGNSAPDKSGLPSDRFSAERTGGSVSTLTIQRTQQEDSAVYLCASSRTGLAGYEQYFGPGTRLTVT.

The chain has TRBV4-1 and TRBJ2-3; TRBD2 agrees at 7 bases. CDR1 and CDR2 from the germline V gene are MGHRA and YSYEKL. There are 15 residues in the CDR3. Losses at the gene ends were 1 base for V and 6 bases for J; bases not matched to a gene: 7. For the CDR3, the DNA is TGCGCCAGCAGCCAAGTAGGGATAGCGGGCGATACGCAGTATTTT. It codes for CASSQVGIAGDTQYF.

The rearrangement joins TRBV9 to TRBJ1-3; 7 bases are shared with TRBD1. This CDR3 has 17 amino acids. J was trimmed by 0 bases and V by 3 bases; bases with no gene match: 9. Germline V CDR1 and CDR2: SGDLS, YYNGEE. DNA of the CDR3: TGTGCCAGCAGCGAGAGAGGGACAGTCTTCTCTGGAAACACCATATATTTT. Translation: CASSERGTVFSGNTIYF. Variable domain in full (rest from reference TRBV9 and TRBJ1-3): DSGVTQTPKHLITATGQRVTLRCSPRSGDLSVYWYQQSLDQGLQFLIQYYNGEERAKGNILERFSAQQFPDLHSELNLSSLELGDSALYFCASSERGTVFSGNTIYFGEGSWLTVV.

Written as DNA, the CDR3 is TGTGCCAGCAGTTTTACTAGCGGGAGGAATGAGCAGTTCTTC. This codes for CASSFTSGRNEQFF. The chain has TRBV28 and TRBJ2-1; 12 bases map to TRBD2. The CDR3 covers 14 residues. CDR1 is MDHEN, CDR2 SYDVKM, per germline. Losses at the gene ends were 3 bases for V and 7 bases for J; bases not matched to a gene: 1.

The rearrangement joins TRBV11-2 to TRBJ2-7, with 11 positions matching TRBD2. This CDR3 spans 16 amino acids. The germline gives CDR1 SGHAT, CDR2 FQNNGV. V was clipped by 5 bases and J by 2 bases; unmatched bases: 8. The CDR3 nucleotides read TGTGCCAGCAGCCGATCCGGGACTAGCGGCCCCTACGAGCAGTACTTC. Translated: CASSRSGTSGPYEQYF.

This clone was detected a few times. The J gene is TRBJ1-1, the V gene TRBV10-2; D unresolved. V lost 0 bases, J lost 1 base, and 6 bases lay in between. The CDR3 is 14 amino acids. CDR1 is WSHSY and CDR2 is SAAADI in the germline V gene. CDR3 region: CASSESGRNTEAFF. CDR3 bases: TGCGCCAGCAGTGAGTCGGGGAGGAACACTGAAGCTTTCTTT.

In this sample, this clone turned up once. CDR3 residues: CASSLGSHYGYTF. In nucleotides, the CDR3 is TGTGCCAGTAGTCTCGGGTCCCACTATGGCTACACCTTC. The chain carries TRBV19 and TRBJ1-2; D is ambiguous. Trimming removed 5 bases from V and 3 bases from J, with 10 bases in between. The CDR3 runs to 13 residues. Germline V gene data show CDR1 as LNHDA and CDR2 as SQIVND (reference sequence).

This chain joins TRBV7-9 and TRBJ1-1; the match to TRBD1 covers 9 bases. The V gene's germline CDR1 is SEHNR and CDR2 FQNEAQ (reference sequence). The CDR3 consists of 16 residues. With V trimmed by 2 bases and J by 0 bases, 4 bases remained unmatched. The DNA of the CDR3 is TGTGCCAGCAGCTTATGGACAGGGGCGATGAACACTGAAGCTTTCTTT. This translates into CASSLWTGAMNTEAFF.

The chain couples TRBV7-2 to TRBJ1-5, with 9 bases identical to TRBD1. The CDR3 has 18 amino acids. V shed 5 bases and J 0 bases; nucleotides not matched to a gene: 11. Germline V gene data show CDR1 as SGHTA and CDR2 as FQGNSA. CDR3 amino acids: CASSPGTGTSYSNQPQHF. The CDR3 DNA reads as TGTGCCAGCAGCCCCGGGACAGGGACCTCTTATAGCAATCAGCCCCAGCATTTT.

The V call is TRBV7-9, the J call TRBJ1-1, with D maybe TRBD1 (5 bases). The CDR3 is 14 residues long. V lost 1 base and J 2 bases, leaving 8 bases between the germline ends. CDR1 SEHNR and CDR2 FQNEAQ come from the germline V gene (reference sequence). As DNA, the CDR3 is TGTGCCAGCAGCTTAGGACAGAGAAACACTGAAGCTTTCTTT. Protein: CASSLGQRNTEAFF.

The chain uses TRBV7-9 and TRBJ2-7; TRBD1 might be the D (5 bases). CDR1 and CDR2 (germline): SEHNR, FQNEAQ (reference sequence). The V and J ends lost 1 base and 5 bases respectively, with 6 bases between them. This CDR3 comprises 12 residues. CDR3 sequence reads: CASSLEGDEQYF. The CDR3 DNA is TGTGCCAGCAGCTTAGAAGGGGACGAGCAGTACTTC.

The chain employs TRBV27 and TRBJ1-2; D remains unclear. Per germline, CDR1 MNHEY and CDR2 SMNVEV (reference sequence). The CDR3 totals 13 residues. The germline V and J ends were trimmed by 5 bases and 4 bases, with 11 bases remaining between them. The CDR3 sequence is CASSPSVLYGYTF. The CDR3 DNA is TGTGCCAGCAGTCCGTCCGTCCTCTATGGCTACACCTTC.

The chain carries TRBV15 and TRBJ2-5, with no clear D. This CDR3 contains 12 residues. V dropped 8 bases and J dropped 3 bases, with 10 bases sitting between them. Germline-derived CDR1 and CDR2 are LNHNV and YYDKDF (reference sequence). The CDR3 nucleotides are TGTGCCACCGAATCGAGAGAAGAGACCCAGTACTTC. Amino acid sequence: CATESREETQYF.

The V call is TRBV2, the J call TRBJ2-5, with TRBD2 matching over 8 bases. Trimming removed 4 bases from V and 2 bases from J; junction bases left unmatched: 9. The CDR3 contains 16 residues. CDR1 SNHLY and CDR2 FYNNEI come from the germline V gene. The CDR3 here is CASSGGGAGEQETQYF. Written as DNA, the CDR3 is TGTGCCAGCAGTGGGGGGGGAGCGGGAGAGCAAGAGACCCAGTACTTC.

The CDR3 is CASSLGGSAPQHF. The CDR3 coding sequence is TGTGCCAGCTCACTGGGGGGATCAGCCCCCCAGCATTTT. The gene calls are TRBV18 and TRBJ1-5; weak D call: TRBD1 (5 bases). This CDR3 spans 13 amino acids. V lost 4 bases and J 10 bases, leaving 14 bases between the germline ends. Germline values: CDR1 KGHSH, CDR2 LQKENI.

The V and J genes are TRBV28 and TRBJ1-2, with D hard to call. The germline V gene has CDR1 MDHEN and CDR2 SYDVKM. The CDR3 is made up of 15 amino acids. The V end was cut by 7 bases, the J end by 0 bases, with 15 bases between. This chain's CDR3 is CASNEVLVANYGYTF. For the CDR3, the DNA is TGTGCCAGCAATGAAGTACTGGTCGCTAACTATGGCTACACCTTC.

This chain uses TRBV30 with TRBJ2-7, with D perhaps matching TRBD2 (6 bases). This CDR3 spans 16 amino acids. Germline CDR1 reads GTSNPN; CDR2 reads SVGIG (reference sequence). The CDR3 DNA is TGTGCATCGAGTCCCCGGGACTCCTCCTTTTCCTACGAGCAGTACTTC. Residues: CASSPRDSSFSYEQYF.

This clone has more than one count but fewer than ten. For the CDR3, the DNA is TGTGCCAGCAGGCGGGACTCAGGAACCTACGAGCAGTACTTC. Protein: CASRRDSGTYEQYF. The rearrangement joins TRBV6-5 to TRBJ2-7, with D perhaps matching TRBD2 (6 bases). There are 14 residues in the CDR3. Germline V gene sequence: CDR1 MNHEY, CDR2 SVGAGI. Trimming removed 6 bases from V and 2 bases from J, with 14 bases in between.

This chain joins TRBV4-1 and TRBJ2-1; D possibly corresponds to TRBD2 (6 bases). Germline CDR1 MGHRA, CDR2 YSYEKL. This CDR3 contains 15 residues. V lost 1 base and J lost 7, with 14 bases in between. CDR3 amino acids: CASSQVRLGGNEQFF. CDR3 DNA: TGCGCCAGCAGCCAAGTCCGGCTAGGAGGGAATGAGCAGTTCTTC.

The chain has TRBV7-2 and TRBJ2-3; the D gene is possibly TRBD2 (7 bases). Per germline, CDR1 SGHTA and CDR2 FQGNSA. The CDR3 runs 15 residues. V was pared by 4 bases and J by 7 bases, with 18 bases between. For the CDR3, the DNA is TGTGCCAGCAGCTCGGGGGCGGGGGCCGGAAATACGCAGTATTTT. As protein: CASSSGAGAGNTQYF.

This clone has a handful of counts. The J gene is TRBJ2-1, the V gene TRBV7-3; D remains ambiguous. There are 13 residues in the CDR3. Trimming took off 5 bases at V and 5 bases at J, with 10 bases between the two ends. From germline, CDR1 is SGHTA and CDR2 FQGTGA. CDR3 in DNA: TGTGCCAGCAGCAACAACCGGGACAATGAGCAGTTCTTC. It translates to CASSNNRDNEQFF.

The chain carries TRBV2 and TRBJ2-7; 13 positions agree with TRBD2. This CDR3 contains 14 residues. Trimming took 8 bases from V and 2 from J; bases not matched to a gene: 3. Germline V CDR1 and CDR2: SNHLY, FYNNEI. Written as DNA, the CDR3 is TGTGCCAGCCAGGGACTAGCGGGGACCTACGAGCAGTACTTC. It is translated as CASQGLAGTYEQYF.

The V gene is TRBV10-3, the J gene TRBJ1-5; 12 nucleotides line up with TRBD1. Trimming took 6 bases from V and 7 from J; bases not matched to a gene: 10. This CDR3 contains 16 residues. Germline-derived CDR1 and CDR2 are ENHRY and SYGVKD. This CDR3 is CAISPTGTGGGQPQHF. CDR3 bases: TGTGCCATCAGCCCCACCGGGACAGGGGGCGGGCAGCCCCAGCATTTT.

This chain links TRBV7-2 with TRBJ2-5, with D possibly matching TRBD1 (6 bases). CDR1 and CDR2 from the germline V gene are SGHTA and FQGNSA. The CDR3 consists of 13 residues. The V and J ends lost 3 bases and 4 bases respectively, with 9 bases between them. CDR3: CASSFDRRETQYF. In DNA, the CDR3 is TGTGCCAGCAGCTTCGACAGGAGAGAGACCCAGTACTTC.

This sequence joins TRBV25-1 and TRBJ2-5; 7 positions match TRBD2. Germline CDR1 MGHDK, CDR2 SYGVNS. The length of the CDR3 is 15 residues. V was clipped by 5 bases and J by 5 bases; unmatched bases: 11. The CDR3 bases are TGTGCCAGCAGTTCTCAGGGCTTGGGGGGGGAGACCCAGTACTTC. Its translation: CASSSQGLGGETQYF.

CDR3: CATGVTGSYGYTF. The DNA for the CDR3 is TGTGCCACTGGGGTGACAGGGTCGTATGGCTACACCTTC. The chain employs TRBV6-1 and TRBJ1-2, with TRBD1 matching over 7 bases. J gave up 5 bases and V 10 bases, and 10 bases lay outside the gene matches. The CDR3 loop spans 13 amino acids. The germline V gene has CDR1 MNHNS and CDR2 SASEGT.

The chain has TRBV7-8 and TRBJ2-7; the match to TRBD2 covers 8 bases. This CDR3 comprises 13 residues. Germline lookup yields CDR1 SGHVS and CDR2 FQNEAQ. V gave up 5 bases and J gave up 2 bases; unmatched junction bases: 2. For the CDR3, the DNA is TGTGCCAGCAGCCGGACTAGCACCTACGAGCAGTACTTC. This translates into CASSRTSTYEQYF.

The chain uses TRBV4-2 and TRBJ1-2; 9 bases match TRBD1. Germline V gene sequence: CDR1 LGHNA, CDR2 YNFKEQ. CDR3 size: 17 residues. The junction had 13 bases not matched to a gene; V was cut back by 2 bases and J by 6 bases. CDR3 coding DNA: TGTGCCAGCAGCCAAAATCTACAGGGGGCTAGGGGGAATGGCTACACCTTC. Its protein is CASSQNLQGARGNGYTF.